These 3 T cell receptor beta chains share one sample of origin, sequenced in a study of T cells in Graves' hyperthyroidism and ophthalmopathy. Template material for amplifying TCR beta CDR3 regions consisted of RNA transcripts. The HTBI set primed first-round TCR CDR3 RT-PCR. From the multiplex PCR reads, TCRdb called clonotypes with MiXCR, one entry per CDR3 protein. The sample includes around 340,000 distinct CDR3 sequences, 15% to 20% seen only once; the top ten take around 15%. The sample comprised blood. These receptor sequences come from a middle-aged woman with Graves' ophthalmopathy.

This clonotype was recorded many times. This rearrangement joins TRBV9 to TRBJ1-5, with D uncertain. Germline V CDR1 and CDR2: SGDLS, YYNGEE. V gave up 0 bases and J gave up 5 bases, with 9 bases separating them. The length of the CDR3 is 14 residues. The CDR3 bases are TGTGCCAGCAGCGTAGGGACGGGCGATCAGCCCCAGCATTTT. Translation: CASSVGTGDQPQHF. The whole variable domain, remainder taken from reference TRBV9 and TRBJ1-5, is DSGVTQTPKHLITATGQRVTLRCSPRSGDLSVYWYQQSLDQGLQFLIQYYNGEERAKGNILERFSAQQFPDLHSELNLSSLELGDSALYFCASSVGTGDQPQHFGDGTRLSIL.

This clonotype appeared many times. The V and J genes are TRBV19 and TRBJ1-5; D gene uncertain. Germline CDR1 is LNHDA and CDR2 is SQIVND (reference sequence). V lost 3 bases and J lost 4, with 13 bases in between. The CDR3 extends over 15 amino acids. CDR3 DNA sequence: TGTGCCAGTAGTATCGGCAGTGGGTATAATCAGCCCCAGCATTTT. Amino acid sequence: CASSIGSGYNQPQHF.

The chain joins TRBV29-1 to TRBJ2-5, with TRBD1 matching 11 bases. The CDR3 is 14 amino acids. Trimming removed 5 bases from V and 5 bases from J; junction bases left unmatched: 7. Germline V lookup: CDR1 SQVTM, CDR2 ANQGSEA. In DNA form, the CDR3 reads TGCAGCGTTACCGCCGGGACAGGGGGGGAGACCCAGTACTTC. It specifies CSVTAGTGGETQYF.